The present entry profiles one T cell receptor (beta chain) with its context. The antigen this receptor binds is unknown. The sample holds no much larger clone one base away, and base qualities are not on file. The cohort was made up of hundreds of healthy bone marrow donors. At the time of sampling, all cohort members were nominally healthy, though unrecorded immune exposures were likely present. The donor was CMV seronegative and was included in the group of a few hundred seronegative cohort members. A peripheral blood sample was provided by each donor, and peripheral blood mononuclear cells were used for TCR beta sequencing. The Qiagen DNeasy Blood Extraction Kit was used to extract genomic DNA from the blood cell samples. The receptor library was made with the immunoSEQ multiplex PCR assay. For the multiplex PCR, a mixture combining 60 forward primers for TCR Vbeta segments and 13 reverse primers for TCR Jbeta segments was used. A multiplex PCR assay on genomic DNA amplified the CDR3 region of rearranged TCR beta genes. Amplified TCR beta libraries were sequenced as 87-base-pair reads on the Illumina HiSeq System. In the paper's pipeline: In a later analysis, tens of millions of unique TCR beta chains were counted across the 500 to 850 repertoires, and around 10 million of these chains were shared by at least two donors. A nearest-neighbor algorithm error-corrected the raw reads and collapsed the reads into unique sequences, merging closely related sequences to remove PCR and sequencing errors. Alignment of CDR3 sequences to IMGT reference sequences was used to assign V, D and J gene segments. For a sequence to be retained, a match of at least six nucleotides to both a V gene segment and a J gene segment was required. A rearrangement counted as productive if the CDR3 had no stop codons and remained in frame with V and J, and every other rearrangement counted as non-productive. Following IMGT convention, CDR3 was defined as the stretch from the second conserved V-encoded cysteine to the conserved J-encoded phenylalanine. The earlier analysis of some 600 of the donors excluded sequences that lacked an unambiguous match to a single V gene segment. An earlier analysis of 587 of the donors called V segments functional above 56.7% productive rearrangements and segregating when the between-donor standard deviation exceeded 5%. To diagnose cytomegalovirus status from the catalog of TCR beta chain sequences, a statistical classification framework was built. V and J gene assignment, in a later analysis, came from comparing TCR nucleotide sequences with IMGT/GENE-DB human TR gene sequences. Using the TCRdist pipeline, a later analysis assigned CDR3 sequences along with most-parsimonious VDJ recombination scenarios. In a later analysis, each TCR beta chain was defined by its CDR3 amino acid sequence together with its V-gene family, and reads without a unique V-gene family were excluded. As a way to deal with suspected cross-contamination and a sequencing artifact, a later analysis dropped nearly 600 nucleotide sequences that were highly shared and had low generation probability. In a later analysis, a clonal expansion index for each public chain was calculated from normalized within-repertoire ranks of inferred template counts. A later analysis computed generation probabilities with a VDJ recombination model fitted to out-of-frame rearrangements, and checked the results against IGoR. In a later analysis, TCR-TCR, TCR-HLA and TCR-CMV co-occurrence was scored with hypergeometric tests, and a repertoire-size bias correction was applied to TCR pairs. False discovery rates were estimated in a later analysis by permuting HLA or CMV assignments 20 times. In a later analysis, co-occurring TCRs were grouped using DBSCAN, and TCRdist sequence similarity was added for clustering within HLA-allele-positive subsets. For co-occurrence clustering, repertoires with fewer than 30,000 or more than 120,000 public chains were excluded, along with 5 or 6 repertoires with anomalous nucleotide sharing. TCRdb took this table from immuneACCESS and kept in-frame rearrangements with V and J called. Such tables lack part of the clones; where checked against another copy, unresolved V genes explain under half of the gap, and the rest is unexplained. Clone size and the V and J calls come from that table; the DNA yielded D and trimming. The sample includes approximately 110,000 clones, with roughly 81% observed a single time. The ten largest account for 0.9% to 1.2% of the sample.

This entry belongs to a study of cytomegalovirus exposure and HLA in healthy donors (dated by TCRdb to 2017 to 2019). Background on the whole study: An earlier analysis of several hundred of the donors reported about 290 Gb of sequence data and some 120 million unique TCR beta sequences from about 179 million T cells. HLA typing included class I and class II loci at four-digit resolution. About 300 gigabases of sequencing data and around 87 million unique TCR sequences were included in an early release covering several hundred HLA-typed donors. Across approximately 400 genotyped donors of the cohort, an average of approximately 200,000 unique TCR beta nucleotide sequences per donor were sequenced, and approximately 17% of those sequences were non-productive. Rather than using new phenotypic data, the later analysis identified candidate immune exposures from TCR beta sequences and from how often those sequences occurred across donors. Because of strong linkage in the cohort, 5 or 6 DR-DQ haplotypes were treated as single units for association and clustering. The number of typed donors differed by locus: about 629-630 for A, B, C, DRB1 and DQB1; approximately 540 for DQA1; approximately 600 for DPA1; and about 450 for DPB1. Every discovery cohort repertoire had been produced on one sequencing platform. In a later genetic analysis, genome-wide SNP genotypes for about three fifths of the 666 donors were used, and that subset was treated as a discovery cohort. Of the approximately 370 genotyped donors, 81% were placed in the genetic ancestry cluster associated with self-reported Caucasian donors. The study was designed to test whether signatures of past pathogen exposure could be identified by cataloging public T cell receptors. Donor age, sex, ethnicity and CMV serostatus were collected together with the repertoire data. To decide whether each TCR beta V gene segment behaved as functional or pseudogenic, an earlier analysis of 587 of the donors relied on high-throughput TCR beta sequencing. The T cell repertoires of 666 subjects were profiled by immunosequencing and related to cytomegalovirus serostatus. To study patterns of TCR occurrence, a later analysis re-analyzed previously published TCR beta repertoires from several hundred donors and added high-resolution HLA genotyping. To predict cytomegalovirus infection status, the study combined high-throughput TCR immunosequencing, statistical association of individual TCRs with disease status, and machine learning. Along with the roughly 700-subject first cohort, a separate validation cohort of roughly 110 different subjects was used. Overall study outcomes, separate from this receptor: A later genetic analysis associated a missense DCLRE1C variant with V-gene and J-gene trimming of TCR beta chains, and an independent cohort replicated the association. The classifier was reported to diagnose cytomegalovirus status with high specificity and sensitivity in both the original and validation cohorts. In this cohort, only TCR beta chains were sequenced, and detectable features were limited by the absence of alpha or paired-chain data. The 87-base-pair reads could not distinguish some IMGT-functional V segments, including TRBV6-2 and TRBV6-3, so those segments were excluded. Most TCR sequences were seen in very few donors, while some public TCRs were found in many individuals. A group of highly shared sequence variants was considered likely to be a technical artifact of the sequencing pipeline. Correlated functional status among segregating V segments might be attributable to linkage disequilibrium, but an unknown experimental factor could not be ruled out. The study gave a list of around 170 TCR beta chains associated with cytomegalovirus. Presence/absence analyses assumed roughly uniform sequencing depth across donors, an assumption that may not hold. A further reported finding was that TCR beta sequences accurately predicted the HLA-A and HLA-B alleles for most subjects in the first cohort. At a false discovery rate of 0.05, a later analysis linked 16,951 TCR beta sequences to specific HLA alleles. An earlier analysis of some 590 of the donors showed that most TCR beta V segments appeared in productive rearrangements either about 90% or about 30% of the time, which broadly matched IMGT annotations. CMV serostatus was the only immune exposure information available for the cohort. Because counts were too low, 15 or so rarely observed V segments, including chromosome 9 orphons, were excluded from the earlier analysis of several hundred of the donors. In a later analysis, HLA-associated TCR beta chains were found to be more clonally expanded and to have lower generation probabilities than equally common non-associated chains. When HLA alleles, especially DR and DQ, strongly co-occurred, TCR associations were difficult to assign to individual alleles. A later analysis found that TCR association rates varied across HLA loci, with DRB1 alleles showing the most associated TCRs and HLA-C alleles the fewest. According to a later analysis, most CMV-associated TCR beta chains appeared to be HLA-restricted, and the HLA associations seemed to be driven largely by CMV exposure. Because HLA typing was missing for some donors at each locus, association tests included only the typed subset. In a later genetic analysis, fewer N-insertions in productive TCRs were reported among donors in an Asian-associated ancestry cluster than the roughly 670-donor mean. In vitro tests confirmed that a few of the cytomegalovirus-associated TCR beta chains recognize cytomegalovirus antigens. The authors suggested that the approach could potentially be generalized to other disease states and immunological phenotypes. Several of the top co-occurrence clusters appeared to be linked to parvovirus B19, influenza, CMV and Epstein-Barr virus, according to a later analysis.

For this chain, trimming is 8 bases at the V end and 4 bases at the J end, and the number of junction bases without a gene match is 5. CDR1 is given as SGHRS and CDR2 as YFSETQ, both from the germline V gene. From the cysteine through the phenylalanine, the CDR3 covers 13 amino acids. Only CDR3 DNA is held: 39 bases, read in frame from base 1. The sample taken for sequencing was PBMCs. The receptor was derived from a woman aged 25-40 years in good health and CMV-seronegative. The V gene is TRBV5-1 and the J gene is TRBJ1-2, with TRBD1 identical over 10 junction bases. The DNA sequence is TGCGCCAGTGGGACAGGGGACCTCTATGGCTACACCTTC. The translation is CASGTGDLYGYTF.